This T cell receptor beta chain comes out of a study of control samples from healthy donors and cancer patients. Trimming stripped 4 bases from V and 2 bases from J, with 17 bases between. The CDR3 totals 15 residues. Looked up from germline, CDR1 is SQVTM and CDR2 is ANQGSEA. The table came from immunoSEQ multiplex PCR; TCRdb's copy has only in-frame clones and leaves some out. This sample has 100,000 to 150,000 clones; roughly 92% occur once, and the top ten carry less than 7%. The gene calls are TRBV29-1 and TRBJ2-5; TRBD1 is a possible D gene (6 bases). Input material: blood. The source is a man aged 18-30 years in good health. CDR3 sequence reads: CSVVGRDKGQETQYF. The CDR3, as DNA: TGCAGCGTTGTGGGCCGGGACAAAGGTCAAGAGACCCAGTACTTC. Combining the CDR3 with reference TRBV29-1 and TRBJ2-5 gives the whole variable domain SAVISQKPSRDICQRGTSLTIQCQVDSQVTMMFWYRQQPGQSLTLIATANQGSEATYESGFVIDKFPISRPNLTFSTLTVSNMSPEDSSIYLCSVVGRDKGQETQYFGPGTRLLVL.